Below, 15 T cell receptor beta chains from the same sample are listed, as sequenced in a study of control samples from healthy donors and cancer patients. Sequencing used immunoSEQ multiplex PCR; TCRdb keeps in-frame clones, though not all of them. The sample includes some 120,000 clones, approximately 87% of them seen just once. Material for sequencing was blood. These receptors all come from a man aged 30 to 45 in good health.

The V gene is TRBV25-1, the J gene TRBJ1-2; D is unclear. There are 12 residues in the CDR3. In germline, CDR1 is MGHDK, CDR2 SYGVNS. The germline V and J ends were trimmed by 5 bases and 7 bases, with 11 bases remaining between them. CDR3 amino acids: CASSPLTGGYTF. The DNA for the CDR3 is TGTGCCAGCAGTCCCTTGACTGGTGGCTACACCTTC.

The V gene is TRBV2, the J gene TRBJ2-3, with TRBD2 matching over 13 bases. V was pared by 5 bases and J by 5 bases, with 1 base of the junction left unmatched. Germline V gene data show CDR1 as SNHLY and CDR2 as FYNNEI. This CDR3 spans 14 amino acids. As DNA, the CDR3 is TGTGCCAGCAGTACTAGCGGGGGGGAAGATACGCAGTATTTT. Translation: CASSTSGGEDTQYF.

The rearrangement links TRBV12-3 or TRBV12-4 to TRBJ1-2; D gene unclear. CDR3 length: 12 amino acids. Trimming stripped 6 bases from V and 1 base from J, with 6 bases between. The CDR3 loop is CASSSINYGYTF. DNA for the CDR3: TGTGCCAGCAGCTCAATTAACTATGGCTACACCTTC.

The J gene is TRBJ2-3, the V gene TRBV10-3, with a weak D call TRBD2 (5 bases). Germline CDR1 and CDR2: ENHRY and SYGVKD. The CDR3 has 15 residues. V was pared by 8 bases and J by 1 base, with 16 bases between. DNA of the CDR3: TGTGCCATCTTCCCGGGGTGGATGGGCACAGATACGCAGTATTTT. It yields the protein CAIFPGWMGTDTQYF.

Only one count was recorded for this clone. The J gene is TRBJ1-4, the V gene TRBV29-1, with 9 bases identical to TRBD1. The CDR3 covers 14 residues. V lost 7 bases, J lost 5 bases, and 8 bases stayed unmatched. From germline, CDR1 is SQVTM and CDR2 ANQGSEA. The CDR3 DNA reads as TGCAGCGCTGTGGTGGGACAGGGAAATGAAAAACTGTTTTTT. This translates into CSAVVGQGNEKLFF.

The chain recombines TRBV4-1 with TRBJ1-5; D gene uncertain. Germline V gene data show CDR1 as MGHRA and CDR2 as YSYEKL. The CDR3 is made up of 15 amino acids. The V gene lost 5 bases and the J gene lost 0 bases, with 11 bases spanning the gap. The CDR3 DNA follows: TGCGCCAGCAGCGACGTCATGTATAGCAATCAGCCCCAGCATTTT. Encoded protein: CASSDVMYSNQPQHF.

This chain joins TRBV19 and TRBJ1-4; 7 positions agree with TRBD1. In germline, CDR1 is LNHDA, CDR2 SQIVND (reference sequence). The CDR3 sequence is 14 residues long. V was pared by 4 bases and J by 7 bases, with 6 bases of the junction left unmatched. CDR3 sequence (DNA): TGTGCCAGTAGTACCGACAGGGTTAGTGAAAAACTGTTTTTT. Residues: CASSTDRVSEKLFF.

This chain uses TRBV7-8 with TRBJ1-3, with 7 positions matching TRBD1. CDR3 length: 16 residues. The germline CDR1 and CDR2 sequences are SGHVS and FQNEAQ. The ends lost 4 bases at V and 2 bases at J; junction bases unmatched: 8. This CDR3 is CASSYSIGQAGNTIYF. CDR3 DNA sequence: TGTGCCAGCAGCTATTCAATTGGACAGGCTGGAAACACCATATATTTT.

The V gene is TRBV12-5, the J gene TRBJ2-1, with no clear D. Between the trimmed V and J ends, which lost 6 bases and 13 bases, there was a span of 13 bases. CDR3 length: 11 residues. The V gene's germline CDR1 is LGHNT and CDR2 FRNRAP. This CDR3 reads CASGALGDQFF. The CDR3 nucleotides are TGTGCTAGTGGAGCCCTAGGAGATCAGTTCTTC.

V usage is TRBV24-1 and J usage is TRBJ1-4; D perhaps matches TRBD1 (6 bases). The length of the CDR3 is 16 residues. The V gene lost 3 bases and the J gene lost 0 bases, with 10 bases spanning the gap. CDR1 is KGHDR and CDR2 is SFDVKD in the germline V gene. The CDR3 sequence is CATSDTDRATNEKLFF. The CDR3 DNA sequence: TGTGCCACCAGTGATACGGACAGAGCAACTAATGAAAAACTGTTTTTT.

This chain uses TRBV6-5 with TRBJ1-5; 7 bases fit TRBD1. Losses at the gene ends were 6 bases for V and 5 bases for J; bases not matched to a gene: 7. This CDR3 contains 14 residues. CDR1 is MNHEY and CDR2 is SVGAGI in the germline V gene. CDR3 amino acids: CASRETGPDQPQHF. In nucleotides, the CDR3 is TGTGCCAGCAGGGAGACAGGGCCAGATCAGCCCCAGCATTTT.

This sequence joins TRBV9 and TRBJ2-5; D may match TRBD1 or TRBD2 (5 bases each). The CDR3 has 14 amino acids. Between the trimmed V and J ends, which lost 2 bases and 1 base, there was a span of 9 bases. Germline-derived CDR1 and CDR2 are SGDLS and YYNGEE. The DNA for the CDR3 is TGTGCCAGCAGCGTCGGGGCCTCCCAAGAGACCCAGTACTTC. Residues: CASSVGASQETQYF.

This sequence joins TRBV6-5 and TRBJ1-1; tentative D call: TRBD1 (6 bases). Per the germline V gene, CDR1 is MNHEY and CDR2 is SVGAGI. V was cut by 4 bases and J by 2 bases, with 14 bases left in between. The CDR3 extends over 15 amino acids. As DNA, the CDR3 is TGTGCCAGCAGTTTTGGGGGGGCATTAAACACTGAAGCTTTCTTT. Translation gives CASSFGGALNTEAFF.

The chain couples TRBV25-1 to TRBJ1-1, with a weak D call TRBD1 (5 bases). The CDR3 is made up of 14 amino acids. V dropped 9 bases and J dropped 0 bases, with 14 bases sitting between them. CDR1 and CDR2 from the germline V gene are MGHDK and SYGVNS. CDR3 in amino acids: CASGVGGVNTEAFF. The CDR3 nucleotides read TGTGCCAGTGGCGTCGGAGGGGTGAACACTGAAGCTTTCTTT.

The genes are TRBV13 and TRBJ2-7, with TRBD1 matching 7 bases. In germline, CDR1 is PRHDT, CDR2 FYEKMQ (reference sequence). J lost 6 bases, V lost 1 base, and 6 bases had no gene match. CDR3 length: 14 residues. The CDR3: CASSLANRGPEQYF. CDR3 nucleotide sequence: TGTGCCAGCAGCTTAGCTAACAGGGGCCCCGAGCAGTACTTC.